This TCR beta chain appears in the sequencing data of a study of T cells in localized non-small cell lung cancer. The assay was immunoSEQ multiplex PCR, and TCRdb's table has in-frame clones only and misses some. The data hold fewer than 3,000 clones, with roughly 30% observed a single time. Sequences were derived from lung tumor tissue, sampled before any cancer treatment. The TCR sequence derives from a female donor aged 60 or older with stage II squamous cell lung carcinoma.

CDR3 amino acids: CASRDTKGGGRNQPQHF. The CDR3 DNA follows: TGTGCCAGCAGGGACACCAAGGGAGGGGGTCGCAATCAGCCCCAGCATTTT. The V and J genes are TRBV19 and TRBJ1-5, with a possible D match to TRBD1 (6 bases). The CDR3 runs to 17 residues. The germline gives CDR1 LNHDA, CDR2 SQIVND (reference sequence). The ends were cut back, 9 bases at V and 2 bases at J, with 23 bases in the middle.